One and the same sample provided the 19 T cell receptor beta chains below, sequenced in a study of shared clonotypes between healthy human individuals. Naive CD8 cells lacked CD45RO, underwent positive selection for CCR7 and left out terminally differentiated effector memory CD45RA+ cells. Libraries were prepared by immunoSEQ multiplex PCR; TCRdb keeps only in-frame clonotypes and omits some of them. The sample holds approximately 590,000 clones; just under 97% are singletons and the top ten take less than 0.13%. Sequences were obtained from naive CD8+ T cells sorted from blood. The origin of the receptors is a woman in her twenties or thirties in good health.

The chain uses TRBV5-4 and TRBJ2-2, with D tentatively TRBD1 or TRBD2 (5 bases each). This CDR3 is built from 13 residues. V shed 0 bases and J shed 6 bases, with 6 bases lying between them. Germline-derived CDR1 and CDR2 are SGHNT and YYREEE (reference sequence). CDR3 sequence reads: CASSLGDAGELFF. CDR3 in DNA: TGTGCCAGCAGCTTGGGGGACGCCGGGGAGCTGTTTTTT.

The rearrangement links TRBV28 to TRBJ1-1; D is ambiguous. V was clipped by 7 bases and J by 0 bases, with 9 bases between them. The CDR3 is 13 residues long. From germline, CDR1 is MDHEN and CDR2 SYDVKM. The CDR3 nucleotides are TGTGCCAGCAAAGGACCGATGAACACTGAAGCTTTCTTT. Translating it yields CASKGPMNTEAFF.

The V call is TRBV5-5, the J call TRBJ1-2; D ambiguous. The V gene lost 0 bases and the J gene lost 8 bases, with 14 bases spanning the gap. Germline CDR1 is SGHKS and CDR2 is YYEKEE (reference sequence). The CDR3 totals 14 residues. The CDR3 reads CASSLGEGFGGYTF. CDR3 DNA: TGTGCCAGCAGCTTGGGAGAGGGATTTGGCGGCTACACCTTC.

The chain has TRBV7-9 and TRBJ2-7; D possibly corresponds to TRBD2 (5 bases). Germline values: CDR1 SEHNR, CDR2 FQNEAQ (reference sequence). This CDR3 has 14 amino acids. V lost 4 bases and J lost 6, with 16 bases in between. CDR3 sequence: CASSSDPAVVEQYF. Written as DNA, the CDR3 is TGTGCCAGCAGCTCTGACCCAGCGGTAGTCGAGCAGTACTTC.

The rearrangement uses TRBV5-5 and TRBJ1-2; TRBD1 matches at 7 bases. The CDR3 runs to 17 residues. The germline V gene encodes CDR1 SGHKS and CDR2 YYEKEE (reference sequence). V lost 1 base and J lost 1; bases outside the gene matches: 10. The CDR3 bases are TGTGCCAGCAGCTTGTATCTGACAGGGCTTGATAACTATGGCTACACCTTC. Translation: CASSLYLTGLDNYGYTF.

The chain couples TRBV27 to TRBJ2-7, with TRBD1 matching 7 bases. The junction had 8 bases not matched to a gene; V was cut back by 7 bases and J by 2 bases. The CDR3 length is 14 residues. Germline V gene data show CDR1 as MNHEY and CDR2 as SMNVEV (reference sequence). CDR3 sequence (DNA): TGTGCCAGCAAAGGGGGCCACTATGCCTACGAGCAGTACTTC. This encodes CASKGGHYAYEQYF.

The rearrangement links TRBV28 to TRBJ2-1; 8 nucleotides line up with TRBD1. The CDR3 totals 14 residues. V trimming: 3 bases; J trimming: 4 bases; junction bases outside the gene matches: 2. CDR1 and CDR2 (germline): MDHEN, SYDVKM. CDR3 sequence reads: CASSFDRGYNEQFF. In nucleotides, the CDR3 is TGTGCCAGCAGTTTTGACAGGGGATACAATGAGCAGTTCTTC.

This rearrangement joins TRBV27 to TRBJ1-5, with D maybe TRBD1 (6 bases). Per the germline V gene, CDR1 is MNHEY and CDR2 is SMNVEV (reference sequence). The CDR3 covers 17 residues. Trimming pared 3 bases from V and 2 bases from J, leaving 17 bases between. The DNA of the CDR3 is TGTGCCAGCAGTTTCCGAGGACAGACTGTGGGCAATCAGCCCCAGCATTTT. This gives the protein CASSFRGQTVGNQPQHF.

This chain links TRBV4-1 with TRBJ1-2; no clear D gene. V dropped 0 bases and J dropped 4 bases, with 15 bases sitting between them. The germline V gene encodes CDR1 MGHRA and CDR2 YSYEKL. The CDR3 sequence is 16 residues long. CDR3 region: CASSQDPARLGYGYTF. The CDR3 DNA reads TGCGCCAGCAGCCAAGATCCCGCCCGCCTAGGCTATGGCTACACCTTC.

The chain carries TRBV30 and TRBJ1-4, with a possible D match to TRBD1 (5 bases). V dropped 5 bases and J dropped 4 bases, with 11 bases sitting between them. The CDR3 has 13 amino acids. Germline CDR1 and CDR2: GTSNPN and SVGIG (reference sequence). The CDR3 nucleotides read TGTGCCTGGTCCGGGACGAATAATGAAAAACTGTTTTTT. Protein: CAWSGTNNEKLFF.

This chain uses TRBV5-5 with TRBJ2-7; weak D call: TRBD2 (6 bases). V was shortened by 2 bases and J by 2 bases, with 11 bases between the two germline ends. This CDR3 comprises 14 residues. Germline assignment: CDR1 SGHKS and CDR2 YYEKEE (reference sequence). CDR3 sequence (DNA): TGTGCCAGCAGCTTTGTCGGGAGTCCCTACGAGCAGTACTTC. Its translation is CASSFVGSPYEQYF. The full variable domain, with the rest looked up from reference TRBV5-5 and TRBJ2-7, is DAGVTQSPTHLIKTRGQQVTLRCSPISGHKSVSWYQQVLGQGPQFIFQYYEKEERGRGNFPDRFSARQFPNYSSELNVNALLLGDSALYLCASSFVGSPYEQYFGPGTRLTVT.

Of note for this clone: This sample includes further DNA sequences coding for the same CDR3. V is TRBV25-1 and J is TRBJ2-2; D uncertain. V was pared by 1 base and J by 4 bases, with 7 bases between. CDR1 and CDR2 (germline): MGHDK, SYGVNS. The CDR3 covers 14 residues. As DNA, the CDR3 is TGTGCCAGCAGTGAATCAGAGCTCACCGGGGAGCTGTTTTTT. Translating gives CASSESELTGELFF.

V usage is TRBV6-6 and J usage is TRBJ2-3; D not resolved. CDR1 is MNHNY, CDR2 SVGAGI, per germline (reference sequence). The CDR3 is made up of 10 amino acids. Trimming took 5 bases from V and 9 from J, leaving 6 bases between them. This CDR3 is CASSDGTQYF. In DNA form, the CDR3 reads TGTGCCAGCAGTGATGGCACGCAGTATTTT.

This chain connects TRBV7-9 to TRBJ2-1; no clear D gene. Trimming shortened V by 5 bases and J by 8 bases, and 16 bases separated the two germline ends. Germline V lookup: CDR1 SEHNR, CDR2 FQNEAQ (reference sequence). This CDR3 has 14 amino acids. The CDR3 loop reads CASSSIVGWDEQFF. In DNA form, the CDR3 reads TGTGCCAGCAGCAGTATCGTTGGGTGGGATGAGCAGTTCTTC.

For the CDR3, the DNA is TGTGCCAGCAGTGAAATCGACAGGAAAAACACCGGGGAGCTGTTTTTT. Its protein product is CASSEIDRKNTGELFF. V and J are TRBV6-1 and TRBJ2-2; TRBD1 might be the D (6 bases). Germline values: CDR1 MNHNS, CDR2 SASEGT. The CDR3 contains 16 residues. V dropped 2 bases and J dropped 2 bases, with 12 bases sitting between them.

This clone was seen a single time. CDR3 bases: TGTGCCAGCAGCCCTCCCGGACGAGACTACGAGCAGTACTTC. This encodes CASSPPGRDYEQYF. The chain combines TRBV7-9 with TRBJ2-7, with D unclear. The CDR3 covers 14 residues. V lost 5 bases and J 3 bases, leaving 14 bases between the germline ends. Germline CDR1 and CDR2: SEHNR and FQNEAQ (reference sequence).

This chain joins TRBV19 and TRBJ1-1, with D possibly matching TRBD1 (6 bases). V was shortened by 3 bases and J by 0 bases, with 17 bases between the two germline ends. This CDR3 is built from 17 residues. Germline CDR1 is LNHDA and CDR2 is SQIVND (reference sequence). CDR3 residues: CASSMGASVEMNTEAFF. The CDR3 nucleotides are TGTGCCAGTAGTATGGGGGCGTCAGTAGAAATGAACACTGAAGCTTTCTTT.

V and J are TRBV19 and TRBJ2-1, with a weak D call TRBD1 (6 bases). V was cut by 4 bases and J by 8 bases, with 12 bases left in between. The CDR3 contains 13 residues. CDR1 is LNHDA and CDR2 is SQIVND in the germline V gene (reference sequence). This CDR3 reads CASSTNREYEQFF. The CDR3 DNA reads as TGTGCCAGTAGTACCAACAGGGAATATGAGCAGTTCTTC.

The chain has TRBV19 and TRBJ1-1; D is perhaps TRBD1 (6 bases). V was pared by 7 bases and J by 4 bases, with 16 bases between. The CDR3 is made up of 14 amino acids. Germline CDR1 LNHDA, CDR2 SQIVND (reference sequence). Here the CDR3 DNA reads TGTGCCAGTAATTTATACGAAGGGGGCACTGAAGCTTTCTTT. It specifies CASNLYEGGTEAFF.